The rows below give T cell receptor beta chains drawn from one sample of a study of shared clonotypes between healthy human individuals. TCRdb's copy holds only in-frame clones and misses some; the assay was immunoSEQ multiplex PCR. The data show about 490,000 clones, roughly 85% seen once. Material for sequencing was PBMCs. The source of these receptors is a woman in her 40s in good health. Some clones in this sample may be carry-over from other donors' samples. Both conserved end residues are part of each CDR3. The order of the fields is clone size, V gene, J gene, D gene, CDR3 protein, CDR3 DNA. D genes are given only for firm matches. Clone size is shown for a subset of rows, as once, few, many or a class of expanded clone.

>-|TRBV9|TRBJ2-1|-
CASSPVADSSYNEQFF
TGTGCCAGCAGCCCTGTGGCAGATAGCTCCTACAATGAGCAGTTCTTC
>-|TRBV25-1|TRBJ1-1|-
CASSDGYTEAFF
TGTGCCAGCAGTGATGGGTACACTGAAGCTTTCTTT
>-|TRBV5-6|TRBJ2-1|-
CASSLSGWGAEQFF
TGTGCCAGCAGCTTGAGTGGTTGGGGGGCTGAGCAGTTCTTC
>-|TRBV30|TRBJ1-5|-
CACSLGVQSNQPQHF
TGTGCCTGTTCCCTTGGGGTCCAGAGCAATCAGCCCCAGCATTTT
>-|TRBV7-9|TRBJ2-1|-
CASSLLGGSIYNEQFF
TGTGCCAGCAGCTTACTTGGTGGGAGTATCTACAATGAGCAGTTCTTC
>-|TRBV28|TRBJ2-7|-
CASSPLSYEQYF
TGTGCCAGCAGTCCCCTAAGCTACGAGCAGTACTTC
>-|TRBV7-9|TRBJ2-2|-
CAIGELFF
TGTGCCATCGGGGAGCTGTTTTTT
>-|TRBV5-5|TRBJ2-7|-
CASTPRGGSYEQYF
TGTGCCAGCACCCCCCGGGGCGGCTCCTACGAGCAGTACTTC
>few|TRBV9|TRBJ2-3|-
CASSVAYYHSTDTQYF
TGTGCCAGCAGCGTAGCTTACTACCATAGCACAGATACGCAGTATTTT
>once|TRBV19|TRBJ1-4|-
CASSKYRDIQKLFF
TGTGCCAGTAGCAAATACCGGGACATCCAGAAACTGTTTTTT
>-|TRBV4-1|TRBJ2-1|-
CASSQPEILPWRYNEQFF
TGCGCCAGCAGCCAACCCGAGATACTGCCCTGGCGGTACAATGAGCAGTTCTTC
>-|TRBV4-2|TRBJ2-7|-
CASSQDQRAEEQYF
TGTGCCAGCAGCCAAGACCAGCGCGCAGAGGAGCAGTACTTC
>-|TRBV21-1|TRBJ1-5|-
CASSKVVGCDQPQHF
TGTGCCAGCAGCAAAGTTGTGGGTTGTGATCAGCCCCAGCATTTT
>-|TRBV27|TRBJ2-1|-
CASSLVGFGTNEQFF
TGTGCCAGCAGTTTGGTAGGTTTTGGGACCAATGAGCAGTTCTTC
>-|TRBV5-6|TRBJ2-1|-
CASSFARTGYNEQFF
TGTGCCAGCAGCTTTGCTAGAACGGGCTACAATGAGCAGTTCTTC
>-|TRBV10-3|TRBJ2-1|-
CAISEPPGRRGIDYYNEQFF
TGTGCCATCAGTGAGCCACCGGGACGTCGGGGGATTGACTACTACAATGAGCAGTTCTTC
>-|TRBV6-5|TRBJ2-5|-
CASSYSLDRGETHYF
TGTGCCAGTAGTTACTCTTTAGACCGCGGGGAGACCCATTACTTC
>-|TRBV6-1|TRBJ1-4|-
CASSRDNEKLFF
TGTGCCAGCAGCAGGGACAATGAAAAACTGTTTTTT
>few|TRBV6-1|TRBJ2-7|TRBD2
CASTITSGSSYEQYF
TGTGCCAGCACCATTACTAGCGGGAGTTCCTACGAGCAGTACTTC
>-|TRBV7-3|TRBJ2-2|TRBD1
CASSWTGGATGELFF
TGTGCCAGCAGCTGGACAGGGGGCGCGACCGGGGAGCTGTTTTTT
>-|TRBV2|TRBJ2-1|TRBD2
CASSFLSGRGSYNEQFF
TGTGCCAGCAGTTTCCTTAGCGGGAGAGGCTCCTACAATGAGCAGTTCTTC
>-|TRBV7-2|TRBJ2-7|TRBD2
CASSLVLAGGGVEQYF
TGTGCCAGCAGCTTAGTGTTAGCGGGAGGAGGGGTCGAGCAGTACTTC
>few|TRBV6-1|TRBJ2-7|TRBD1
CASSPRTGGFEQYF
TGTGCCAGCAGTCCTCGGACAGGGGGCTTCGAGCAGTACTTC
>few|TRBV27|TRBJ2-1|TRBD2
CASSLYPTSGKGEQFF
TGTGCCAGCAGTTTATATCCGACTAGCGGGAAGGGTGAGCAGTTCTTC
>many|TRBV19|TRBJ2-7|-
CASSTGVGYEQYF
TGTGCCAGTAGTACAGGGGTTGGTTACGAGCAGTACTTC
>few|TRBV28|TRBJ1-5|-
CASSPGHIGYSNQPQHF
TGTGCCAGCAGCCCGGGACACATAGGATATAGCAATCAGCCCCAGCATTTT
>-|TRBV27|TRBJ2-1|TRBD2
CASSLGGWTSGDEQFF
TGTGCCAGCAGTTTGGGGGGGTGGACCTCCGGGGATGAGCAGTTCTTC
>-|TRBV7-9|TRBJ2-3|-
CASSLAGVTDTQYF
TGTGCCAGCAGCTTAGCGGGCGTCACAGATACGCAGTATTTT
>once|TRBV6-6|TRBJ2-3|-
CASSYGPSSPDTQYF
TGTGCCAGCAGTTACGGGCCCTCTAGCCCCGATACGCAGTATTTT
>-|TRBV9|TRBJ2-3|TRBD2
CASSGIAGAGVDTQYF
TGTGCCAGCAGCGGGATAGCGGGAGCGGGGGTAGATACGCAGTATTTT
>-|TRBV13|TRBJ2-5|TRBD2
CASSRTSGGETQYF
TGTGCCAGCAGCCGGACTAGCGGGGGGGAGACCCAGTACTTC
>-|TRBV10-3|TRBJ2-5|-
CAISELGFRETQYF
TGTGCCATCAGTGAGTTAGGGTTTCGGGAGACCCAGTACTTC
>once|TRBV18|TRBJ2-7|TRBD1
CASSPGQISYEQYF
TGTGCCAGCTCACCGGGACAGATCTCCTACGAGCAGTACTTC
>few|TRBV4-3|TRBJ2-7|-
CASSQDWITYEQYF
TGCGCCAGCAGCCAAGATTGGATTACCTACGAGCAGTACTTC
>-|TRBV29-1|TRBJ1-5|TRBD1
CSVADRALNQPQHF
TGCAGCGTCGCGGACAGGGCCCTTAATCAGCCCCAGCATTTT
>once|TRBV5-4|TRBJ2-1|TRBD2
CASSPVPSGYNEQFF
TGTGCCAGCAGCCCGGTCCCTAGCGGATACAATGAGCAGTTCTTC
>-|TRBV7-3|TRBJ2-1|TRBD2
CASSFSGSVGNEQFF
TGTGCCAGCAGCTTTAGCGGGAGCGTGGGAAATGAGCAGTTCTTC
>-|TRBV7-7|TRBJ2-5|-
CASSLGGQYQETQYF
TGTGCTAGCAGCTTAGGAGGACAGTACCAAGAGACCCAGTACTTC
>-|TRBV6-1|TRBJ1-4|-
CASSLWGDSNEKLFF
TGTGCCAGCAGCCTCTGGGGGGATTCAAATGAAAAACTGTTTTTT
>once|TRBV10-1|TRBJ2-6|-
CASSESAVAYRSGANVLTF
TGCGCCAGCAGTGAGTCTGCGGTGGCGTATCGCTCTGGGGCCAACGTCCTGACTTTC